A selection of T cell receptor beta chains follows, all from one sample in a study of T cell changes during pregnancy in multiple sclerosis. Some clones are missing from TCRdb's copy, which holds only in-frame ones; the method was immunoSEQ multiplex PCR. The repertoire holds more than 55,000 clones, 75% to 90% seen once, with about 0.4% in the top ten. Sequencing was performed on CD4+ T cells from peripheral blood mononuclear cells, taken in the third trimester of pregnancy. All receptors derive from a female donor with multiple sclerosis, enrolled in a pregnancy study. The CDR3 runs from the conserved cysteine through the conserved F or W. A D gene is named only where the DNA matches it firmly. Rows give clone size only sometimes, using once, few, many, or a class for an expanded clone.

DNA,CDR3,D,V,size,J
TGTGCCTGGAGTGATCAGGGGGCGTACGGCTACACCTTC,CAWSDQGAYGYTF,TRBD1,TRBV30,-,TRBJ1-2
TGTGCCAGCTCACCAGGGTCTTCGGGAACAAATTCACCCCTCCACTTT,CASSPGSSGTNSPLHF,-,TRBV18,-,TRBJ1-6
TGTGCCAGCAGCCTACAGGGGGCCAACACTGAAGCTTTCTTT,CASSLQGANTEAFF,TRBD1,TRBV2,few,TRBJ1-1
TGCGCCAGCAGCTTGGGAACTCGGGATACGGAGCAGTTCTTC,CASSLGTRDTEQFF,-,TRBV5-1,-,TRBJ2-1
TGTGCCAGCAGCTTAGACAGGTCCTCCTCTGGAAACACCATATATTTT,CASSLDRSSSGNTIYF,-,TRBV5-6,once,TRBJ1-3
TGCGCCAGCAAAGCGGGAGTAGGGGTTAGGAGCACAGATACGCAGTATTTT,CASKAGVGVRSTDTQYF,TRBD2,TRBV5-1,-,TRBJ2-3
TGTGCCTGGAGAAGGCCAGGGGGGAATCCCTTCTATGGCTACACCTTC,CAWRRPGGNPFYGYTF,TRBD1,TRBV30,-,TRBJ1-2
TGTGCCTGGAGTGTTGACAGGACTAAACTGTTTTTT,CAWSVDRTKLFF,-,TRBV30,-,TRBJ1-4
TGTGCCAGCTCCCGAGGGGGACCGAACACTGAAGCTTTCTTT,CASSRGGPNTEAFF,-,TRBV18,-,TRBJ1-1
TGCAGCGTTGTTCGGGGCCAAGAGACCCAGTACTTC,CSVVRGQETQYF,-,TRBV29-1,-,TRBJ2-5
TGCGCCAGCAGCTTGAGTGTTGACAGCCAAATTTCCTACCAAGAGACCCAGTACTTC,CASSLSVDSQISYQETQYF,-,TRBV5-1,-,TRBJ2-5
TGCAGCGTTGATAGCGCGGGTACTGGCTACACCTTC,CSVDSAGTGYTF,-,TRBV29-1,once,TRBJ1-2
TGCGCCAGCAGCCCGGGACAGGGTGGGGATGAGCAGTTCTTC,CASSPGQGGDEQFF,TRBD1,TRBV5-1,-,TRBJ2-1
TGCAGTGGACAGGGTAACGGTGGCTACACCTTC,CSGQGNGGYTF,TRBD1,TRBV20-1,few,TRBJ1-2
TGTGCCAGCAGCTCAAACAGGGGTGAGCAGTTCTTC,CASSSNRGEQFF,TRBD1,TRBV11-2,-,TRBJ2-1
TGTGCCAGCAGAAGAGACCGGGACAGGGTTCGTGAGCAGTTCTTC,CASRRDRDRVREQFF,TRBD1,TRBV6-1,-,TRBJ2-1
TGTGCCAGCATCTCCCCCCCCTTAGAGACCCAGTACTTC,CASISPPLETQYF,-,TRBV28,-,TRBJ2-5
TGTGCCAGCAGCTATACCAGTCTCTCTGGAAACACCATATATTTT,CASSYTSLSGNTIYF,-,TRBV7-2,-,TRBJ1-3
TGTGCCAGCAGCTTAGTTCCAGGGATCGGGGCCAACGTCCTGACTTTC,CASSLVPGIGANVLTF,-,TRBV7-3,few,TRBJ2-6
TGTGCCTGGAGTGTACAGGGGGCGCAACTTCCAGATACGCAGTATTTT,CAWSVQGAQLPDTQYF,TRBD1,TRBV30,-,TRBJ2-3
TGTGCCAGCAGTCTACTAACTAGCGGGGCCTCCTACGAGCAGTACTTC,CASSLLTSGASYEQYF,TRBD2,TRBV27,-,TRBJ2-7
TGTGCCTCGACTGGACGGGGAAATTCACCCCTCCACTTT,CASTGRGNSPLHF,-,TRBV30,-,TRBJ1-6
TGCGCCAGCAGCCTACAGGGATCTGCGCTTGGGGAGCAGTTCTTC,CASSLQGSALGEQFF,-,TRBV5-1,-,TRBJ2-1
TGTGCCAGCAGTTTCCGCAGGCACACTGAAGCTTTCTTT,CASSFRRHTEAFF,-,TRBV28,-,TRBJ1-1
TGTGCCAGCAGTCTTGACAGGGCCACTGAAGCTTTCTTT,CASSLDRATEAFF,TRBD1,TRBV9,few,TRBJ1-1
TGTGCCAGCCAGGGTTATTTCTCCTACAATGAGCAGTTCTTC,CASQGYFSYNEQFF,-,TRBV25-1,-,TRBJ2-1
TGTGCCAGTAGTATGGCTTACAGGGGCCACGAGCAGTACTTC,CASSMAYRGHEQYF,TRBD1,TRBV19,-,TRBJ2-7
TGTGCCAGCAGTTACTCTCAGGTGAAAGAGACCCAGTACTTC,CASSYSQVKETQYF,-,TRBV6-5,-,TRBJ2-5
TGTGCCAGCCCGGGACAGCCGGAACAGGTGCAATACAATGAGCAGTTCTTC,CASPGQPEQVQYNEQFF,TRBD1,TRBV2,once,TRBJ2-1
TGTGCCAGTAGTATTACGGGATTCGGCAGCGATTTCAGCTTACTAGGCGAGCAGTACTTC,CASSITGFGSDFSLLGEQYF,-,TRBV19,-,TRBJ2-7
TGTGCCAGTAGTTTCCTCGGGATGGGCTATGGCTACACCTTC,CASSFLGMGYGYTF,-,TRBV19,-,TRBJ1-2
TGTGCCAGCAGCCCTAAGCGGGACACCGGTGAAAAACTGTTTTTT,CASSPKRDTGEKLFF,-,TRBV4-2,-,TRBJ1-4
TGTGCCTGGAGTATCCGGGGCTATGGCTACACCTTC,CAWSIRGYGYTF,-,TRBV30,once,TRBJ1-2
TGTGCCAGCGGACTCCCGGACCGCTCCGAAAAACTGTTTTTT,CASGLPDRSEKLFF,-,TRBV7-9,-,TRBJ1-4
TGTGCCAGCAGCAAAGAGGTAACAGGGGAAAGCCACGAGCAGTACTTC,CASSKEVTGESHEQYF,-,TRBV21-1,-,TRBJ2-7
TGTGCCAGCAGCTCGCGACAGGGACCCTCCTACGAGCAGTACTTC,CASSSRQGPSYEQYF,TRBD1,TRBV7-8,-,TRBJ2-7
TGTGCCAGCAGTGCCAGCGGGAGAACCCACAATGAGCAGTTCTTC,CASSASGRTHNEQFF,TRBD2,TRBV6-1,-,TRBJ2-1
TGTGCCAGCAACTTGGGACAGGGCAGTGACGAGCAGTACTTC,CASNLGQGSDEQYF,TRBD1,TRBV7-9,-,TRBJ2-7
TGCGCCAGCAGCCCGGACAGGGTCACTGAAGCTTTCTTT,CASSPDRVTEAFF,TRBD1,TRBV5-1,-,TRBJ1-1
TGTGCCAGCAGCTTAAAGCGGGCCAGCTCTGGAAACACCATATATTTT,CASSLKRASSGNTIYF,-,TRBV7-9,-,TRBJ1-3
TGTGCCAGCAGCTTACAGGGGAACACTGAAGCTTTCTTT,CASSLQGNTEAFF,-,TRBV2,-,TRBJ1-1
TGTGCTAGTGGCTCGGGGATAGAGGAGACCCAGTACTTC,CASGSGIEETQYF,-,TRBV12-5,-,TRBJ2-5
TGCGCCAGCAGCCCCCTCCCAGGATCAGATACGCAGTATTTT,CASSPLPGSDTQYF,-,TRBV5-1,-,TRBJ2-3
TGTGCTAGTGGTTTGGGACAGGGGGACGGCTACACCTTC,CASGLGQGDGYTF,TRBD1,TRBV12-5,few,TRBJ1-2
TGTGCCAGCAGCCCAAGCTCGGGACAGGGGGCAGGTGAGCAGTTCTTC,CASSPSSGQGAGEQFF,TRBD1,TRBV4-2,once,TRBJ2-1
TGCGCCAGCAGCTTGGGCGGAAACTACGAGCAGTACTTC,CASSLGGNYEQYF,-,TRBV5-1,-,TRBJ2-7
TGTGCCAGTAGTATTGCAGGCCGGGGAGGTACTGAAGCTTTCTTT,CASSIAGRGGTEAFF,-,TRBV19,-,TRBJ1-1
TGTGCCATCAGTGAGGGGCTAAGCACAGATACGCAGTATTTT,CAISEGLSTDTQYF,-,TRBV10-3,-,TRBJ2-3
TGCGCCAGCAGCCTAGCGGGGGAGAGCATTCAGTACTTC,CASSLAGESIQYF,TRBD2,TRBV5-1,-,TRBJ2-4
TGCGCCAGCAGCTTGGGTACAGGGCTGGGAGAGACCCAGTACTTC,CASSLGTGLGETQYF,-,TRBV5-1,once,TRBJ2-5
TGCGCCAGCAAGGACAGCGGTGGAAACACCATATATTTT,CASKDSGGNTIYF,-,TRBV10-2,-,TRBJ1-3
TGTGCCAGCTCACCACCGTGGGACAACCTAGCCAAAAACATTCAGTACTTC,CASSPPWDNLAKNIQYF,-,TRBV18,-,TRBJ2-4
TGTGCCAGCAGCCAGGACAGGGACACTGAAGCTTTCTTT,CASSQDRDTEAFF,TRBD1,TRBV11-2,once,TRBJ1-1
TGTGCCACCTCCCCTAGCGGGGGAAGCACAGATACGCAGTATTTT,CATSPSGGSTDTQYF,TRBD2,TRBV25-1,-,TRBJ2-3
TGTGCCAGCAGCTCCCGGGTTAAGTACCAAGAGACCCAGTACTTC,CASSSRVKYQETQYF,-,TRBV13,-,TRBJ2-5